This record covers a single T cell receptor beta chain. What it binds is unknown. The data originate from a study of cytomegalovirus exposure and HLA in healthy donors. Across the whole study: Among fewer than 500 genotyped donors, approximately 80% fell in the Caucasian-associated ancestry cluster. General study findings and limits: A few of the chains that were CMV-associated were confirmed in vitro to be specific for CMV antigens. Later on, a genetic analysis was performed. It linked a missense variant in DCLRE1C with V- and J-gene trimming of TCR beta. Later analysis reportedly placed an Asian-associated ancestry cluster below the approximately 700-donor mean in N-insertions.

V dropped 0 bases and J dropped 3 bases, with 8 bases sitting between them. The CDR3 is 13 amino acids. The germline V gene has CDR1 GTSNPN and CDR2 SVGIG (reference sequence). Researchers ran the PCR with 60 Vbeta and 13 Jbeta primers. The data were produced by immunoSEQ multiplex PCR, yet TCRdb's version contains in-frame clones alone and is incomplete. There are roughly 71,000 clones in the sample; 74% occur only once, and roughly 10% lies in the top ten. Sample: PBMCs. V gene TRBV30 combines with J gene TRBJ1-1, with D maybe TRBD1 (5 bases). This TCR was sampled from a human donor in good health. The CDR3 loop is CAWSVGADTEAFF. In DNA, the CDR3 is TGTGCCTGGAGTGTAGGGGCGGACACTGAAGCTTTCTTT.